One sample yielded the 8 T cell receptor beta chains listed below, sequenced in a study of blood T cell repertoires in COVID-19. The repertoire was sequenced with immunoSEQ multiplex PCR; TCRdb's copy has only in-frame clones and lacks some. Here the sample spans around 57,000 clones, 80% to 90% being singletons. The sequenced sample consisted of peripheral blood. The receptors come from a human donor in a cohort sampled during active COVID-19.

This rearrangement joins TRBV6-2 or TRBV6-3 to TRBJ1-1; D is possibly TRBD1 (6 bases). The CDR3 length is 13 residues. Trimming left V 6 bases short and J 8 bases short, with 16 bases between. Per the germline V gene, CDR1 is MNHEY and CDR2 is SVGEGT. In DNA form, the CDR3 reads TGTGCCAGCAGCTTGACAGGAACTACCGAAGCTTTCTTT. It specifies CASSLTGTTEAFF.

The chain has TRBV3-1 (or the pseudogene TRBV3-2) and TRBJ1-6; 8 bases match TRBD1. Germline V gene sequence: CDR1 LGHDT, CDR2 YNNKEL (reference sequence). Trimming at V came to 5 bases and at J to 7 bases, leaving 4 bases not matched to a gene. The CDR3 totals 14 residues. The CDR3 loop is CASSNRDRNSPLHF. The CDR3 nucleotides are TGTGCCAGCAGCAACCGGGACAGGAATTCACCCCTCCACTTT.

CDR3 region: CASSSGLSRAQYF. CDR3 nucleotide sequence: TGTGCCAGCAGTTCGGGTCTGTCCAGGGCGCAGTATTTT. The rearrangement links TRBV12-3 or TRBV12-4 to TRBJ2-3, with TRBD1 as a possible D gene (5 bases). This CDR3 is 13 amino acids long. V was trimmed by 4 bases and J by 10 bases, leaving 15 bases between them.

The chain joins TRBV1 to TRBJ1-5. TRBV1 is annotated as a pseudogene. This CDR3 is built from 12 residues. The chain's CDR3 is CTSSQRGQPQHF. CDR3 DNA sequence: TGCACCAGCAGCCAACGGGGGCAGCCCCAGCATTTT.

V and J are TRBV2 and TRBJ2-7; 9 bases align to TRBD1. In germline, CDR1 is SNHLY, CDR2 FYNNEI. With 5 bases clipped from V and 8 bases from J, the junction kept 10 bases outside the gene matches. CDR3 length equals 14 residues. The CDR3 loop is CASSYRDRVIKQYF. CDR3 coding DNA: TGTGCCAGCAGTTACCGGGACAGGGTTATCAAGCAGTACTTC.

This clone has a handful of counts. The chain has TRBV7-2 and TRBJ1-5; D unresolved. The CDR3 runs to 15 residues. V was cut by 4 bases and J by 4 bases, with 14 bases left in between. From germline, CDR1 is SGHTA and CDR2 FQGNSA. The CDR3 DNA is TGTGCCAGCAGCTCCGTCCTGGGGAGAAATCAGCCCCAGCATTTT. It codes for CASSSVLGRNQPQHF. Together with reference TRBV7-2 and TRBJ1-5, the CDR3 gives the full variable domain: GAGVSQSPSNKVTEKGKDVELRCDPISGHTALYWYRQSLGQGLEFLIYFQGNSAPDKSGLPSDRFSAERTGGSVSTLTIQRTQQEDSAVYLCASSSVLGRNQPQHFGDGTRLSIL.

The J gene is TRBJ2-7, the V gene TRBV7-3, with a possible D match to TRBD2 (7 bases). There are 15 residues in the CDR3. Trimming removed 5 bases from V and 2 bases from J, with 16 bases in between. The germline V gene has CDR1 SGHTA and CDR2 FQGTGA. CDR3 sequence reads: CASSLTGGGAYEQYF. CDR3 DNA: TGTGCCAGCAGCCTGACGGGGGGCGGGGCCTACGAGCAGTACTTC.

The chain links TRBV23-1 to TRBJ1-5; TRBD1 is a possible D gene (5 bases). TRBV23-1 is known as an ORF, though its function is uncertain. This CDR3 has 15 amino acids. Deletions cut 10 bases from V and 7 bases from J, with 23 bases between. In DNA form, the CDR3 reads TGCGCCACCGCGGAAAGGGGTGTGTCGCGCCAGCCCCAGCATTTT. The encoded protein is CATAERGVSRQPQHF.